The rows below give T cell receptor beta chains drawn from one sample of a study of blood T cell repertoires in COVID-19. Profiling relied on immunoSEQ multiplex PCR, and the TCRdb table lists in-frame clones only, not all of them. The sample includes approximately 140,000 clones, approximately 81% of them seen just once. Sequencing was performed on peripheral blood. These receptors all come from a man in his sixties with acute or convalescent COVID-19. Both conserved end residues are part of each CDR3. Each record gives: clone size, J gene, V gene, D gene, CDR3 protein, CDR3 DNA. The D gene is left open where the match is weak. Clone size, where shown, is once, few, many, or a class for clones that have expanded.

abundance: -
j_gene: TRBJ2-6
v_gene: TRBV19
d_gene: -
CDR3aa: CATAPEANSGANVLTF
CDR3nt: TGTGCCACCGCGCCGGAGGCCAACTCTGGGGCCAACGTCCTGACTTTC

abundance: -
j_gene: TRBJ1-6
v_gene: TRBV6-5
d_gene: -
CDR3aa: CASVGRQNNSPLHF
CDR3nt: TGTGCCAGCGTTGGCAGACAGAATAATTCACCCCTCCACTTT

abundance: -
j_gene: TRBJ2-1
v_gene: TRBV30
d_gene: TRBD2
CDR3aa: CAWSVKAGGSYNEQFF
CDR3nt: TGTGCCTGGAGTGTAAAAGCGGGAGGCTCCTACAATGAGCAGTTCTTC

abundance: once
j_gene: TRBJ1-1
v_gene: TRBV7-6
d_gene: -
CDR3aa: CASSLGYTLTNTEAFF
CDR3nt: TGTGCCAGCAGCTTAGGGTACACCCTCACGAACACTGAAGCTTTCTTT

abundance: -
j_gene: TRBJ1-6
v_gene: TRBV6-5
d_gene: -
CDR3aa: CASSSRGGTNSPLHF
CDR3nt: TGTGCCAGCAGTTCGCGGGGGGGGACTAATTCACCCCTCCACTTT

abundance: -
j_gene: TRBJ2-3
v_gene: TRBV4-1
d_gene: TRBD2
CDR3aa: CASSGLAGGITDTQYF
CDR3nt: TGCGCCAGCAGCGGACTAGCGGGAGGGATCACAGATACGCAGTATTTT

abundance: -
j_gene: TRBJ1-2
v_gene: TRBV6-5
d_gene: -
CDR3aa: CASSYSPGDSYGYTF
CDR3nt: TGTGCCAGCAGTTACTCCCCAGGGGATAGCTATGGCTACACCTTC

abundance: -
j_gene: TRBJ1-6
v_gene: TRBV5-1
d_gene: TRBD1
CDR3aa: CASSLVLGQGMGMDSPLHF
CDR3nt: TGCGCCAGCAGCTTGGTCTTAGGACAGGGTATGGGTATGGATTCACCCCTCCACTTT

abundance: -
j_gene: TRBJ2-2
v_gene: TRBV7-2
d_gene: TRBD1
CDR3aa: CASSPWGQGNTGELFF
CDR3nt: TGTGCCAGCAGCCCCTGGGGACAGGGTAACACCGGGGAGCTGTTTTTT

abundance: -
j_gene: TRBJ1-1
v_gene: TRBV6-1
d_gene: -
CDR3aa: CASSDDSAVGRTEAFF
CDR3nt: TGTGCCAGCAGTGACGACAGTGCAGTAGGGAGGACTGAAGCTTTCTTT

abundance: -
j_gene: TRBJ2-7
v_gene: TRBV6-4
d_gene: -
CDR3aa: CASSNIERTAEGTYEQYF
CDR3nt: TGTGCCAGCAGTAATATAGAAAGGACCGCGGAGGGGACCTACGAGCAGTACTTC

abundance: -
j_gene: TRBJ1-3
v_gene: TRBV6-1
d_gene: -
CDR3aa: CASSEALGLYF
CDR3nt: TGTGCCAGCAGTGAAGCGCTTGGCTTATATTTT

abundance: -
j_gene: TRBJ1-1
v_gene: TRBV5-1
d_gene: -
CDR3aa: CASSQTGNTEAFF
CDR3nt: TGCGCCAGCAGTCAAACAGGGAACACTGAAGCTTTCTTT

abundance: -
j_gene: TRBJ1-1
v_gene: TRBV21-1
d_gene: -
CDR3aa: CASSKSVGLEANTEAFF
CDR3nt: TGTGCCAGCAGCAAAAGCGTGGGGCTCGAGGCGAACACTGAAGCTTTCTTT

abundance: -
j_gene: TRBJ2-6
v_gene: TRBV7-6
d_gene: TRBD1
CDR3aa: CASSLWPPGQGSGANVLTF
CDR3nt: TGTGCCAGCAGCTTATGGCCCCCGGGACAGGGCTCTGGGGCCAACGTCCTGACTTTC

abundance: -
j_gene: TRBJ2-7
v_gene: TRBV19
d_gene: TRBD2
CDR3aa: CASSIGAPAGGHEQYF
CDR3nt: TGTGCCAGTAGTATAGGAGCGCCAGCGGGAGGCCACGAGCAGTACTTC

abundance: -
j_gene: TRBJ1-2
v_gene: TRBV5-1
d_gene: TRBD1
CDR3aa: CASSTGQAYGYTF
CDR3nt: TGCGCCAGCAGCACTGGACAGGCCTATGGCTACACCTTC

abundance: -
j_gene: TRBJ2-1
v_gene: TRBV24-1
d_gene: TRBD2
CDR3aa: CATSVLAGSNEQFF
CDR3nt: TGTGCCACCAGTGTTCTAGCGGGGTCCAATGAGCAGTTCTTC

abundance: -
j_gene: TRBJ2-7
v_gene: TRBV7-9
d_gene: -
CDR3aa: CASSLISSVSYEQYF
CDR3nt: TGTGCCAGCAGCTTAATCTCCAGCGTGTCCTACGAGCAGTACTTC

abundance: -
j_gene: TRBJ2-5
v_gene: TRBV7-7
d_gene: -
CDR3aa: CASSLGLGVGQETQYF
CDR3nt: TGTGCCAGCAGCTTAGGGCTGGGAGTGGGGCAAGAGACCCAGTACTTC

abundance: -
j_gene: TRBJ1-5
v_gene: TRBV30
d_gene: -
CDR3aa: CAWSVAGGNQPQHF
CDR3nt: TGTGCCTGGAGTGTGGCAGGGGGCAATCAGCCCCAGCATTTT

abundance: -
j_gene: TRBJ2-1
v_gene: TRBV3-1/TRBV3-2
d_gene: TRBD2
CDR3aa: CASSSTSGGGDEQFF
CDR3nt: TGTGCCAGCAGCTCTACTAGCGGGGGGGGTGATGAGCAGTTCTTC

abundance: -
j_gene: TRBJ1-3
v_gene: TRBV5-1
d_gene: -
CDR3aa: CASSLDGQPHSGNTIYF
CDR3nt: TGCGCCAGCAGCTTGGATGGACAGCCCCACTCTGGAAACACCATATATTTT

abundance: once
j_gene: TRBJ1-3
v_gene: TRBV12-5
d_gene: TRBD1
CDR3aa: CASGWTGYRSGNTIYF
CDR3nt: TGTGCTAGTGGTTGGACAGGGTATCGCTCTGGAAACACCATATATTTT

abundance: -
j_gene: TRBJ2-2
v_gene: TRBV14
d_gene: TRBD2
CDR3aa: CASSQEGLGVGELFF
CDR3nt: TGTGCCAGCAGCCAAGAAGGACTAGGGGTCGGGGAGCTGTTTTTT

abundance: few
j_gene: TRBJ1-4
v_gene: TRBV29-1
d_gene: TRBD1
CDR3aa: CSVETGEDEKLFF
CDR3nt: TGCAGCGTTGAGACAGGGGAGGATGAAAAACTGTTTTTT

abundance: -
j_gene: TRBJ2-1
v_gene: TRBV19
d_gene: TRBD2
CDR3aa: CASRGESEQFF
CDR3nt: TGTGCCAGTCGGGGGGAGAGTGAGCAGTTCTTC

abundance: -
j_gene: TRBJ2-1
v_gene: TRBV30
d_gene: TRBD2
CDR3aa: CAWSVRTSGRRNEQFF
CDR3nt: TGTGCCTGGAGTGTACGAACCAGCGGGAGAAGGAATGAGCAGTTCTTC

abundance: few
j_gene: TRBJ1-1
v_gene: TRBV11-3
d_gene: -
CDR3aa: CASSFAGTEAFF
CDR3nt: TGTGCCAGCAGCTTCGCGGGCACTGAAGCTTTCTTT

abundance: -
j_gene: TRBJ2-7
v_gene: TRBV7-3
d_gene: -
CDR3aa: CASSPDTGVGYEQYF
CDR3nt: TGTGCCAGCAGCCCTGACACGGGAGTGGGCTACGAGCAGTACTTC

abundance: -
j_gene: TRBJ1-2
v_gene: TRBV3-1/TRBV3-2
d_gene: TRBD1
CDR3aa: CASKTGGTGYTF
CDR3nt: TGTGCCAGCAAAACAGGGGGCACTGGCTACACCTTC

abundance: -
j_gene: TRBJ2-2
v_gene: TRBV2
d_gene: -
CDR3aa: CASWGRGNTGELFF
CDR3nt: TGTGCCAGCTGGGGCAGGGGAAACACCGGGGAGCTGTTTTTT

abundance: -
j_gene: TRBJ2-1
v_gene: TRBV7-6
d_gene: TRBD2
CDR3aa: CASSLVSGGRSYNEQFF
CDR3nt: TGTGCCAGCAGCTTAGTTAGCGGGGGCCGTTCCTACAATGAGCAGTTCTTC

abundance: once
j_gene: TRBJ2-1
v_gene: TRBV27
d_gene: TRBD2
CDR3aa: CASSLISGGLGNEQFF
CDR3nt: TGTGCCAGCAGTTTAATAAGCGGGGGACTAGGAAATGAGCAGTTCTTC

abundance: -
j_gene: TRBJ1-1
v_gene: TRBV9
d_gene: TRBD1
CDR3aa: CASSARQGGDTEAFF
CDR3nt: TGTGCCAGCAGCGCCCGACAGGGGGGGGACACTGAAGCTTTCTTT

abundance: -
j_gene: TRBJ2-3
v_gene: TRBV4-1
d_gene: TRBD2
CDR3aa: CASSHGLAGGPTDTQYF
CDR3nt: TGCGCCAGCAGCCACGGACTAGCGGGGGGGCCCACAGATACGCAGTATTTT

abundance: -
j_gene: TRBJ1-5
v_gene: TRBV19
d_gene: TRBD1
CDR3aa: CASGGTGNQPQHF
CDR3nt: TGTGCCAGCGGAGGGACAGGTAATCAGCCCCAGCATTTT

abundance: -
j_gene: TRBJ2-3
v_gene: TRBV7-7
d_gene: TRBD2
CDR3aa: CASSLGTSGMGTDTQYF
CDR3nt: TGTGCCAGCAGCTTGGGGACTAGCGGGATGGGCACAGATACGCAGTATTTT

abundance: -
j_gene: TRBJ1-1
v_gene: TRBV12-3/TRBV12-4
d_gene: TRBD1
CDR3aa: CATSRQGASEAFF
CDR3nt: TGTGCCACTTCGAGACAGGGGGCATCTGAAGCTTTCTTT

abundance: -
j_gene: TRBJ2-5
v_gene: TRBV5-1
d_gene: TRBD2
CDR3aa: CASSLRIWLAGDQETQYF
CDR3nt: TGCGCCAGCAGCTTGAGGATATGGCTAGCGGGGGACCAAGAGACCCAGTACTTC

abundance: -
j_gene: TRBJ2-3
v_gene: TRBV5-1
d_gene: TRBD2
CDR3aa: CASSLGLAGGRTDTQYF
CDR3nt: TGCGCCAGCAGCTTGGGACTAGCGGGAGGCCGCACAGATACGCAGTATTTT

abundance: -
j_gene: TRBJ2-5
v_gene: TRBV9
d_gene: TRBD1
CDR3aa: CASGAGGGETQYF
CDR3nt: TGTGCCAGCGGGGCAGGGGGCGGGGAGACCCAGTACTTC

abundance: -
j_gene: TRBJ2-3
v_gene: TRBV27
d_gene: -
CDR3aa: CASRRGGTDTQYF
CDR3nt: TGTGCCAGCAGACGGGGTGGCACAGATACGCAGTATTTT

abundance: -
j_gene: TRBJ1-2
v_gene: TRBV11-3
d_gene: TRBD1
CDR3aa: CASINHEPRDRVSYYGYTF
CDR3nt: TGTGCCAGCATCAATCACGAGCCCCGGGACAGGGTCAGTTACTATGGCTACACCTTC

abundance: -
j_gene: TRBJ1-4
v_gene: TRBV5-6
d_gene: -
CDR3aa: CASTATATNEKLFF
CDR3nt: TGTGCCAGCACCGCCACAGCAACTAATGAAAAACTGTTTTTT

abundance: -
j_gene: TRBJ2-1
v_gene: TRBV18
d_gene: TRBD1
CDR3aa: CASSPTQDRGRDEQFF
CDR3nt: TGTGCCAGCTCTCCAACCCAGGACAGGGGGCGAGATGAGCAGTTCTTC